Listed below are T cell receptor beta chains from one sample, sequenced in a study of cytomegalovirus exposure and HLA in healthy donors. Using immunoSEQ multiplex PCR, the repertoire was profiled, and TCRdb retains in-frame clones only, with some absent. This sample carries around 220,000 clones, roughly 84% of them seen once, and the ten largest clones take approximately 1.5%. Sequences were obtained from PBMCs. The receptors here all came from a girl between 5 and 17 years old in good health and CMV-seronegative. CDR3s leave out the opening cysteine and the closing phenylalanine or tryptophan. Each record gives: J gene, V gene, CDR3 length, CDR3 protein.

>TRBJ1-1|TRBV20-1|9
SASVQIEAF
>TRBJ2-2|TRBV28|13
ASSILAANTGELF
>TRBJ1-2|TRBV25-1|12
ASSGTGSHYGYT
>TRBJ1-3|TRBV15|15
ATTRGQEGTAGNTIY
>TRBJ2-5|TRBV5-1|12
ASTPGQGLETQY
>TRBJ1-1|TRBV9|13
ASSLLDRQNTEAF
>TRBJ1-2|TRBV27|11
ASSLNTGVGYT
>TRBJ1-2|TRBV7-9|13
ASSSDGQGAFGYT
>TRBJ1-2|TRBV12-5|13
ASALADRGLYGYT
>TRBJ2-7|TRBV2|11
AFRPGGPYEQY
>TRBJ1-1|TRBV7-9|11
SSSLARNTEAF
>TRBJ2-1|TRBV7-6|14
ASSIQPISSYNEQF
>TRBJ2-3|TRBV4-3|15
ASSQEFLAGGADTQY
>TRBJ1-5|TRBV15|15
ATSRDRDRVSNQPQH
>TRBJ1-4|TRBV28|12
ASSSGQGLRKLF
>TRBJ1-2|TRBV6-5|12
ASSDRGGDYGYT
>TRBJ2-5|TRBV30|12
AWSVGGVQETQY
>TRBJ2-5|TRBV18|12
ASSPPPVQETQY
>TRBJ2-7|TRBV6-5|12
ASSYSTDNYEQY
>TRBJ2-5|TRBV4-2|12
ASSQGSGGETQY
>TRBJ1-5|TRBV6-8|11
ASSAGGNQPQH
>TRBJ1-3|TRBV28|14
ASSLWIGTGENTIY
>TRBJ1-6|TRBV5-1|11
ASSLVEGSPLH
>TRBJ1-2|TRBV18|13
ASTHSSAGNNGYT
>TRBJ1-6|TRBV30|13
AWSDVAGTRAPLH
>TRBJ2-7|TRBV5-1|14
ASGTVVRSESYEQY
>TRBJ1-1|TRBV5-4|13
ASSFITTMNTEAF
>TRBJ2-2|TRBV2|10
ASTGTTGELF
>TRBJ2-5|TRBV18|12
ASSHTLNQETQY
>TRBJ1-5|TRBV7-9|14
ASSLGQGAGNQPQH
>TRBJ2-3|TRBV30|14
ASSGSRVYSTDTQY
>TRBJ1-3|TRBV18|15
ASSLGRGSLSGNTIY
>TRBJ1-2|TRBV13|10
ASSLGLVGYT
>TRBJ1-1|TRBV7-9|11
ASSLGQNTEAF
>TRBJ1-1|TRBV4-1|17
ASSQEWAGTGGNFTEAF
>TRBJ1-2|TRBV27|11
ASSRGLVYGYT
>TRBJ2-7|TRBV7-2|14
ASSLESRWRSYEQY
>TRBJ1-1|TRBV19|12
ASSIDSGITEAF
>TRBJ1-4|TRBV5-1|13
ASSPTGVVGEKLF
>TRBJ2-1|TRBV7-2|15
ASSSQVIAGGNNEQF
>TRBJ2-3|TRBV5-8|15
ASRGIAGVFLADTQY
>TRBJ2-1|TRBV6-6|13
ASSPSGTGINEQF
>TRBJ2-2|TRBV18|14
ASYSGLAGVAGELF
>TRBJ2-7|TRBV7-2|14
ASSHGLGLSSVEQY
>TRBJ1-4|TRBV19|14
ASSSEVGATNEKLF
>TRBJ2-5|TRBV15|12
ATSRDRGGDLLN
>TRBJ1-2|TRBV27|11
ASSLDSSYGYT
>TRBJ2-2|TRBV4-2|13
ASSQEGGGFGELF
>TRBJ1-1|TRBV4-1|12
ASSQEDSYTEAF
>TRBJ1-2|TRBV9|11
ASSRDSIYGYT
>TRBJ1-5|TRBV30|12
AWSPGTAFQPQH
>TRBJ2-3|TRBV10-2|14
ASSEFLAGKTDTQY
>TRBJ2-7|TRBV28|13
ASSLGSDMGVEQY
>TRBJ2-7|TRBV19|12
ASSARDREIEQY
>TRBJ2-7|TRBV28|15
ASSPASGSPSSYEQY
>TRBJ2-3|TRBV9|12
ASSTSGRTDTQY
>TRBJ2-7|TRBV9|13
ASSLSGLSSYEQY
>TRBJ1-4|TRBV4-3|13
ASSTLSGQGPKLF
>TRBJ1-5|TRBV7-9|15
SSSLTLTGQSNQPQH
>TRBJ2-5|TRBV15|13
ATSNAGVAWETQY